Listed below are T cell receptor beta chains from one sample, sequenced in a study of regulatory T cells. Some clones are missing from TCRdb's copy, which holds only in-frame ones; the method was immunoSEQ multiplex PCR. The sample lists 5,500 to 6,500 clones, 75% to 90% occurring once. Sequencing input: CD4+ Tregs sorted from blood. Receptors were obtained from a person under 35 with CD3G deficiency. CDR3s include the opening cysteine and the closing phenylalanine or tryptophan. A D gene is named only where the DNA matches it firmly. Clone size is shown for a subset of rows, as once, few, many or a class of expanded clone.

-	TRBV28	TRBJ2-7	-	TGTGCCAGCGGCCGAACTTACGAGCAGTACTTC	CASGRTYEQYF
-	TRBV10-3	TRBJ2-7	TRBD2	TGTGCCATCAGTCCGGGGCAGGGAGGGACCTACGAGCAGTACTTC	CAISPGQGGTYEQYF
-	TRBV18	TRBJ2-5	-	TGTGCCAGCTCACCCCCGGGTGAGAAAGAGACCCAGTACTTC	CASSPPGEKETQYF
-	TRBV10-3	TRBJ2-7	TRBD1	TGTGCCATCAGTAAACAGGGGGGTTACGAGCAGTACTTC	CAISKQGGYEQYF
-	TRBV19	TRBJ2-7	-	TGTGCCAGTAGCGACGGGCCGGGTTACGAGCAGTACTTC	CASSDGPGYEQYF
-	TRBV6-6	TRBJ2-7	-	TGTGCCAGTCGCGGGAACGAGGGGTACGAGCAGTACTTC	CASRGNEGYEQYF
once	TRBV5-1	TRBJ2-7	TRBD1	TGCGCCAGCAGCCAGGGACAGGGCGGTGAGCAGTACTTC	CASSQGQGGEQYF
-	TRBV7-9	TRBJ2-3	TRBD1	TGTGCCAGCAGCTCCTCTGGACAGGGGTTCGCAGATACGCAGTATTTT	CASSSSGQGFADTQYF
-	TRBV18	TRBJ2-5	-	TGTGCCAGCTCTTCGGACGGAAAGACCCAGTACTTC	CASSSDGKTQYF
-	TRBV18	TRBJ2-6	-	TGTGCCAGCTCACCCGGGTCCCGCGGGGCCAACGTCCTGACTTTC	CASSPGSRGANVLTF
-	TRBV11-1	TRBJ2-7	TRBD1	TGTGCCAGCAGCCGAAAGGGGGCCCAGGGGCAGTACTTC	CASSRKGAQGQYF
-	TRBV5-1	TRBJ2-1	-	TGCGCCAGCAGCTTGGAAGGGACACCGTATAACGAGCAGTTCTTC	CASSLEGTPYNEQFF
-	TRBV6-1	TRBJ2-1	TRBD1	TGTGCCAGCAGTGAAGACAGGGGGAATGAGCAGTTCTTC	CASSEDRGNEQFF
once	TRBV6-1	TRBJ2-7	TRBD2	TGTGCCAGCAGTGAAGTGGCGGCTAGCGGGAGGTACGAGCAGTACTTC	CASSEVAASGRYEQYF